Sequencing of this T cell receptor (beta chain) was carried out in a study of T cells after yellow fever vaccination. Findings of the study overall: Although most clonotypes did not, a small share appeared in both CD4 and CD8 compartments. The secondary response showed a weaker magnitude and a faster peak, day 5 versus 15.

This CDR3 comprises 17 residues. The germline gives CDR1 SGHRS, CDR2 YFSETQ. Trimming removed 6 bases from V and 0 bases from J; junction bases left unmatched: 7. Synthesis of TCR cDNA relied on 5'RACE template switching, which attached a universal primer site and UMIs. MiXCR was run by TCRdb on the 5' RACE reads, yielding one entry per CDR3 protein. Among 75,000 to 100,000 distinct CDR3 sequences listed, more than 7.5% were seen once. This clonotype was picked up many times. The rearrangement uses TRBV5-1 and TRBJ2-2; 11 nucleotides align to TRBD2. The sample here was CD8+ T cells not binding an NS4B(214-222) dextramer, sorted from PBMCs, taken approximately 15 days after the first yellow fever vaccination. The TCR was taken from a young man who received the YFV17D yellow fever vaccine. The CDR3 here is CASNTGLADANTGELFF. The DNA for the CDR3 is TGCGCCAGCAATACGGGACTAGCGGACGCGAACACCGGGGAGCTGTTTTTT.